This is a list of T cell receptor beta chains from one sample in a study of immune cell composition in non-small cell lung cancer. Generated by immunoSEQ multiplex PCR, the TCRdb table keeps only in-frame clones and is missing some. The sample lists 6,400 or so clones, approximately 64% occurring once. Sequencing used non-adjacent lung tissue. The receptors come from a human donor with non-small cell lung cancer. The CDR3 runs from the conserved cysteine through the conserved F or W. Each record gives: J gene, D gene, V gene, clone size, CDR3 DNA, CDR3 protein. The D gene is left open where the match is weak. Some rows mark clone size as missing; the rest say once, few, many or name a class of expanded clone.

>TRBJ2-3|TRBD2|TRBV5-1|NA
TGCGCCAGCAGCTTGGCCCTGGCGGGGGGGGACACAGATACGCAGTATTTT
CASSLALAGGDTDTQYF
>TRBJ1-1|TRBD1|TRBV6-6|NA
TGTGCCAGCAGTTACCCGGGACAGGGTGGCACTGAAGCTTTCTTT
CASSYPGQGGTEAFF
>TRBJ1-6|TRBD1|TRBV28|NA
TGTGCCAGCAGTTCCCCCCGACAGGGAGATATTAATTCACCCCTCCACTTT
CASSSPRQGDINSPLHF
>TRBJ1-1|NA|TRBV7-6|NA
TGTGCCAGCAGCTTAGCGTGGGGGCAGGGCACTGAAGCTTTCTTT
CASSLAWGQGTEAFF
>TRBJ2-1|NA|TRBV5-6|NA
TGTGCCAGCAGCTTGCGCAGGAATGAGCAGTTCTTC
CASSLRRNEQFF
>TRBJ1-2|TRBD1|TRBV28|NA
TGTGCCACCCTTGGGACAGGAAACTATGGCTACACCTTC
CATLGTGNYGYTF
>TRBJ1-5|NA|TRBV12-5|NA
TGTGCTAGTGCCGGCGCTGGGGGGACGAATAGCAATCAGCCCCAGCATTTT
CASAGAGGTNSNQPQHF
>TRBJ2-5|TRBD1|TRBV7-7|NA
TGTGCCAGCAGCCGGGGACAGCCTGAGACCCAGTACTTC
CASSRGQPETQYF
>TRBJ2-7|NA|TRBV15|NA
TGTGCCACCAGCAGAGCAGGGTTCTACGAGCAGTACTTC
CATSRAGFYEQYF
>TRBJ2-7|NA|TRBV4-2|once
TGTGCCAGCAGCTTGGACAGCCACGAGCAGTACTTC
CASSLDSHEQYF
>TRBJ2-1|TRBD2|TRBV5-1|NA
TGCGCCAGCAGCTTGGGGGGCTCTACGGGACTAGCGCCCAATGAGCAGTTCTTC
CASSLGGSTGLAPNEQFF
>TRBJ2-7|NA|TRBV5-1|NA
TGCGCCAGCAGCTTGGAAGGGGAGGCCGGGGTGGACGAGCAGTACTTC
CASSLEGEAGVDEQYF
>TRBJ2-3|NA|TRBV9|NA
TGTGCCAGCAGCGTTTGGCAGTTCAAGGATACGCAGTATTTT
CASSVWQFKDTQYF